This passage covers 4 T cell receptor beta chains from one sample sequenced in a study of blood T cell repertoires in COVID-19. The assay was immunoSEQ multiplex PCR, and TCRdb's table has in-frame clones only and misses some. The sample yields a few hundred thousand clones, over 75% seen once. The sample taken for sequencing was peripheral blood. These TCRs come from a woman aged 30 to 39 with COVID-19, enrolled during active disease.

V and J are TRBV4-3 and TRBJ2-7, with 9 bases identical to TRBD1. Germline V gene lookup returns CDR1 LGHNA and CDR2 YSLEER. This CDR3 contains 14 residues. V lost 4 bases, J lost 3 bases, and 4 bases stayed unmatched. Here the CDR3 reads CASSLGTGHYEQYF. CDR3 DNA sequence: TGCGCCAGCAGCCTCGGGACAGGGCACTACGAGCAGTACTTC.

CDR3 amino acids: CASSQQGAGNTIYF. Written as DNA, the CDR3 is TGCGCCAGCAGCCAACAGGGTGCCGGAAACACCATATATTTT. V usage is TRBV5-1 and J usage is TRBJ1-3; TRBD1 is a possible D gene (6 bases). V shed 4 bases and J shed 4 bases, with 12 bases lying between them. The CDR3 length is 14 residues. The V gene's germline CDR1 is SGHRS and CDR2 YFSETQ.

Here the CDR3 DNA reads TGCGCCAGCAGCCAAGATGGGCCAGGTGGGGCAGGAGCTTTCTTT. Its protein is CASSQDGPGGAGAFF. The chain combines TRBV4-1 with TRBJ1-1; weak D call: TRBD1 (5 bases). The CDR3 contains 15 residues. V lost 0 bases and J lost 10, with 18 bases in between. Germline V gene lookup returns CDR1 MGHRA and CDR2 YSYEKL.

The rearrangement joins TRBV18 to TRBJ2-5; weak D call: TRBD2 (5 bases). Germline CDR1 is KGHSH and CDR2 is LQKENI. The germline V and J ends were trimmed by 6 bases and 13 bases, with 15 bases remaining between them. This CDR3 spans 11 amino acids. CDR3: CASSLEERLYF. CDR3 sequence (DNA): TGTGCCAGCTCCCTAGAGGAGCGGCTGTACTTC. The full variable domain, in which reference TRBV18 and TRBJ2-5 provide the parts outside the CDR3, is NAGVMQNPRHLVRRRGQEARLRCSPMKGHSHVYWYRQLPEEGLKFMVYLQKENIIDESGMPKERFSAEFPKEGPSILRIQQVVRGDSAAYFCASSLEERLYFGPGTRLLVL.